This T cell receptor beta chain was captured in a study of blood T cell repertoires in COVID-19. Study-wide background: Spain, Italy and the United States supplied samples that represented acute and convalescent COVID-19. In each case, the material was cDNA or gDNA derived from T cells, B-cell-depleted T cells, or PBMCs.

Assay: immunoSEQ multiplex PCR; the TCRdb copy retains only in-frame clones and omits some. This sample yields 240,000 or so clones, of which 80% to 85% are seen a single time; 3.4% belongs to the top ten. The trim removed 4 bases at V and 2 bases at J, leaving 7 bases unmatched. This CDR3 comprises 16 residues. In germline, CDR1 is MDHEN, CDR2 SYDVKM. The sequence derives from a woman aged 18-29 years with acute or convalescent COVID-19. Sequenced: peripheral blood. V gene TRBV28 combines with J gene TRBJ2-7; 11 bases match TRBD1. The CDR3 sequence is CASSSPGQGATYEQYF. The CDR3 bases are TGTGCCAGCAGTTCCCCCGGACAGGGGGCCACCTACGAGCAGTACTTC.